What follows is one TCR beta chain and its context. It lacks a known antigen. Per-base qualities were not stored, and no clone one base away is much larger. This entry comes from a study of siplizumab effects on memory and regulatory T cells (dated 2019 in TCRdb). For the study in its entirety: The effect of the anti-CD2 antibody siplizumab on alloreactive T-cell subsets was examined in allogeneic mixed lymphocyte reactions constructed from human PBMCs. Summary of the overall study and its limitations: Whether proliferating Tregs from siplizumab cultures were suppressive was not functionally confirmed. Among mappable alloreactive CD4+ clones, an average Treg-derived fraction of about 70% was observed with siplizumab, compared with 25% to 30% in control reactions. The cumulative frequency of alloreactive sequences traceable to unstimulated CD4+ memory T cells was significantly reduced by siplizumab. Unstimulated naive T cells appeared to be more diverse than memory T cells, and naive cells seemed to make a substantial contribution to the alloresponse. Because sequences below about 10^-5 frequency were poorly captured, only a minor fraction of alloreactive clones could be mapped to unstimulated subsets. For roughly 80-95% of proliferating CD4+ or CD8+ clones, no naive or memory phenotype could be assigned.

Sorted unstimulated T cells, along with proliferating T cells recovered from mixed lymphocyte reactions, underwent TCRbeta CDR3 sequencing. Fresh whole blood from approximately 10 HLA-typed healthy donors was used to isolate PBMCs. Unstimulated CD4+ non-regulatory T cells were FACS-sorted to map the origin of alloreactive clones. The method behind the library was the immunoSEQ multiplex PCR assay. Approximately 100,000 TCR templates per sample were assayed on the deep sequencing platform. Genomic DNA extracted from sorted T cells was used for TCRbeta CDR3 sequencing. On the authors' methods: The R programming language was used for clonal analysis of the TCRbeta CDR3 data. Comparing unstimulated samples against CFSE-low samples taken after the reaction was how alloreactive CD4+ and CD8+ clones were defined. Alloreactive CD4+ clones were assigned to regulatory or non-regulatory origin by matching sequences to sorted unstimulated Treg and non-Treg repertoires. TCRdb retrieved this table from immuneACCESS and kept in-frame rearrangements only. Not all clones are present; in checked studies, unresolved V genes account for under half, and no reason is known for the remainder. For V, J and clone size, that table is used; D and trimming come from the DNA. This sample lists about 94,000 clones; 94% were detected once. The ten largest make up roughly 0.3% of the sample.

Relative to germline, V is 0 bases shorter and J is 6 bases shorter, with 9 bases between their ends. There are 14 amino acids in the CDR3, from cysteine to phenylalanine inclusive. Of all the DNA, just the CDR3 is kept, 42 bases in frame from base 1. CDR1 SGHTA and CDR2 FQGNSA are derived from the germline V gene. The source material was non-Treg CD4+ T cells sorted from blood. The cell subset or site label of this sample denotes: FACS-sorted unstimulated CD4+ non-regulatory T cells. The sequence derives from a human donor in good health. Recombination linked TRBV7-2 to TRBJ2-1, with the D call perhaps TRBD1 or TRBD2, each one matching 5 bases. The CDR3 sequence is CASSLAVGGNEQFF. In nucleotide form, the sequence is TGTGCCAGCAGCTTAGCTGTTGGGGGCAATGAGCAGTTCTTC.